Following are 3 T cell receptor beta chains from one sample sequenced in a study of T-cell memory formation after mild COVID-19. TCRdb re-called the 5' RACE reads with MiXCR, one entry per CDR3 protein. The table records 200,000 to 250,000 distinct CDR3 sequences, roughly 15% of them present only once. What was sequenced was PBMCs or a T cell subset sorted from them (not recorded which). The receptors were gathered from an adult woman who had mild COVID-19 (a few samples of this study predate the infection). Cell type and time point are not known.

This clonotype has a count of ten or more. The rearrangement uses TRBV7-8 and TRBJ2-1, with TRBD1 identical over 8 bases. The trim removed 5 bases at V and 7 bases at J, leaving 7 bases unmatched. Germline-derived CDR1 and CDR2 are SGHVS and FQNEAQ. This CDR3 is 14 amino acids long. CDR3 protein: CASSPGTGRNEQFF. CDR3 DNA: TGTGCCAGCAGCCCGGGGACAGGACGTAATGAGCAGTTCTTC.

The sample holds a few counts of this clonotype. The chain has TRBV15 and TRBJ2-4; TRBD2 is a possible D gene (5 bases). The germline CDR1 and CDR2 sequences are LNHNV and YYDKDF (reference sequence). This CDR3 is built from 15 residues. The V end lost 6 bases, the J end lost 3 bases, and 15 bases lay between the germline ends. The CDR3 sequence: CATREPEGGKNIQYF. In DNA, the CDR3 is TGTGCCACCAGAGAACCCGAGGGTGGCAAAAACATTCAGTACTTC.

This clonotype was detected a few times. The J gene is TRBJ2-1, the V gene TRBV5-1; 7 bases line up with TRBD1. There are 15 residues in the CDR3. Trimming at V came to 4 bases and at J to 0 bases, leaving 4 bases not matched to a gene. The germline V gene encodes CDR1 SGHRS and CDR2 YFSETQ. The CDR3 nucleotides are TGCGCCAGCAGCCCCCGGGACAGCTCCTACAATGAGCAGTTCTTC. Translation: CASSPRDSSYNEQFF.